This is a list of T cell receptor beta chains from one sample in a study of T-cell memory formation after mild COVID-19. MiXCR was run by TCRdb on the 5' RACE reads, yielding one entry per CDR3 protein. The sample carries some 280,000 distinct CDR3 sequences, 15% to 20% recorded once. The source material was PBMCs or a T cell subset sorted from them (not recorded which). These receptors all come from a man aged 18-30 years who had mild COVID-19 (a few samples of this study predate the infection). Cell type and time point are not known. Each CDR3 is given with its conserved first and last residue. A D gene is named only where the DNA matches it firmly. Only part of the rows carry a size: once, few, many, or a class if the clone is expanded.

D gene | J gene | V gene | clone size | CDR3 DNA | CDR3 protein
NA | TRBJ1-1 | TRBV11-2 | many | TGTGCCAGCAGCTTAGAATGGCGCCTAAAGAACACTGAAGCTTTCTTT | CASSLEWRLKNTEAFF
NA | TRBJ2-2 | TRBV2 | few | TGTGCCAGCAGCCGAGACACCTACACCGGGGAGCTGTTTTTT | CASSRDTYTGELFF
NA | TRBJ2-1 | TRBV7-2 | NA | TGTGCCAGCAGAACTTCAGACGGGGTTGAGCAGTTCTTC | CASRTSDGVEQFF
NA | TRBJ1-1 | TRBV18 | few | TGTGCCAGCTCACCAAGCGCCTTGAACACTGAAGCTTTCTTT | CASSPSALNTEAFF
NA | TRBJ2-5 | TRBV12-3/TRBV12-4 | few | TGTGCCAGCAGAGGCAGGGCACGGGTCCAAGAGACCCAGTACTTC | CASRGRARVQETQYF
NA | TRBJ2-5 | TRBV11-2 | NA | TGTGCCAGCAGCTTAGGAAATACGGAGACCCAGTACTTC | CASSLGNTETQYF
NA | TRBJ1-6 | TRBV7-2 | NA | TGTGCCAGCAGCTTAAGAGGTGCCAATAATTCACCCCTCCACTTT | CASSLRGANNSPLHF
TRBD1 | TRBJ1-5 | TRBV16 | NA | TGTGCCAGCAGCCAAGACGGACAGGGGACCCAGCCCCAGCATTTT | CASSQDGQGTQPQHF
NA | TRBJ1-3 | TRBV7-2 | many | TGTGCCAGCAGCACGGGGCCCAGCTCTGGAAACACCATATATTTT | CASSTGPSSGNTIYF
NA | TRBJ2-2 | TRBV7-9 | many | TGTGCCAGCAGCGAGGAGTCGGACACCGGGGAGCTGTTTTTT | CASSEESDTGELFF
NA | TRBJ1-5 | TRBV7-2 | many | TGTGCCAGCTCCCCAGGGACTAGCAATCAGCCCCAGCATTTT | CASSPGTSNQPQHF
NA | TRBJ2-2 | TRBV6-6 | few | TGTGCCAGCAGTTACAGAACGGGGGCCGGGGAGCTGTTTTTT | CASSYRTGAGELFF
TRBD1 | TRBJ2-5 | TRBV12-3/TRBV12-4 | NA | TGTGCCAGCAGTTGGAGGACAGGGGATTTGGAGACCCAGTACTTC | CASSWRTGDLETQYF
TRBD2 | TRBJ2-1 | TRBV7-6 | NA | TGTGCCAGCAGCCCCCAAGTTTGGGGGGGTAACAATGAGCAGTTCTTC | CASSPQVWGGNNEQFF
TRBD1 | TRBJ2-6 | TRBV7-9 | NA | TGTGCCAGCAGCACGGACAGGGGCATTTCGGGGGCCAACGTCCTGACTTTC | CASSTDRGISGANVLTF
NA | TRBJ2-3 | TRBV7-2 | NA | TGTGCCAGCAGCTTAGTTACGGTAGGGGGCACAGATACGCAGTATTTT | CASSLVTVGGTDTQYF
TRBD1 | TRBJ1-2 | TRBV6-6 | NA | TGTGCCAGCAGGCAGGGGGGGTTCGGGACCTATGGCTACACCTTC | CASRQGGFGTYGYTF
NA | TRBJ1-4 | TRBV7-2 | few | TGTGCCAGCAGCTTACTCTTTGGGGAAAAACTGTTTTTT | CASSLLFGEKLFF
TRBD2 | TRBJ2-5 | TRBV25-1 | many | TGTGCCAGCAGTGAATGGCTAGCGGGGAGAGAGACCCAGTACTTC | CASSEWLAGRETQYF
NA | TRBJ2-5 | TRBV6-2/TRBV6-3 | few | TGTGCCAGCAGTTACCGGGAAGAGACCCAGTACTTC | CASSYREETQYF
NA | TRBJ2-7 | TRBV6-5 | NA | TGTGCCAGCAGTTACGACCGCGCCGACGAGCAGTACTTC | CASSYDRADEQYF
NA | TRBJ2-7 | TRBV7-2 | few | TGTGCCAGCAGCTTAATTACGGGGGTAGGCGAGCAGTACTTC | CASSLITGVGEQYF
NA | TRBJ2-3 | TRBV6-5 | many | TGTGCCAGCAGCCGAGGAGGGGAGGATACGCAGTATTTT | CASSRGGEDTQYF
TRBD2 | TRBJ2-7 | TRBV9 | NA | TGTGCCAGCAGCGTAGATTCTGCGGGGGGTTTGCAGTACTTC | CASSVDSAGGLQYF
NA | TRBJ2-3 | TRBV7-9 | few | TGTGCCAGCAGCTTCTCCTCTTACACAGATACGCAGTATTTT | CASSFSSYTDTQYF
NA | TRBJ2-2 | TRBV7-6 | NA | TGTGCCGCCGGTGGGGTCGGGGCCGGGGAGCTGTTTTTT | CAAGGVGAGELFF
NA | TRBJ2-5 | TRBV10-3 | NA | TGTGCCACCGGTTGGGGTCCAGGGGAGACCCAGTACTTC | CATGWGPGETQYF
TRBD2 | TRBJ2-5 | TRBV5-4 | many | TGTGCCAGCAGCACGGGACTAGACGGGGAGACCCAGTACTTC | CASSTGLDGETQYF
NA | TRBJ2-3 | TRBV12-3/TRBV12-4 | NA | TGTGCCAGCAGTTCTTTTCGGCAGTCCACAGATACGCAGTATTTT | CASSSFRQSTDTQYF
TRBD1 | TRBJ2-1 | TRBV7-9 | NA | TGTGCCAGCAGCTACAGGGGGCCCTACAATGAGCAGTTCTTC | CASSYRGPYNEQFF
NA | TRBJ1-1 | TRBV29-1 | NA | TGCAGCGGCGGAACAGGGCTGGACACTGAAGCTTTCTTT | CSGGTGLDTEAFF
NA | TRBJ2-1 | TRBV5-1 | NA | TGCGCCAGCAGCTTGACCCCCGGGACTCTCGGGACGAATGAGCAGTTCTTC | CASSLTPGTLGTNEQFF
TRBD2 | TRBJ2-7 | TRBV20-1 | NA | TGCAGTGCCACGGGGGGTCTCGAGCAGTACTTC | CSATGGLEQYF
NA | TRBJ2-1 | TRBV12-3/TRBV12-4 | NA | TGTGCCAGCAGTTCCCAGTGGGATGAGCAGTTCTTC | CASSSQWDEQFF
NA | TRBJ1-1 | TRBV6-6 | NA | TGTGCCAGCAGTGCAGGGAAAGCTTTCTTT | CASSAGKAFF
TRBD2 | TRBJ2-1 | TRBV11-2 | once | TGTGCCAGCAGCTTTTTTAGCGGGGCCCACAATGAGCAGTTCTTC | CASSFFSGAHNEQFF